The 30 T cell receptor beta chains reported below all come from one sample, sequenced in a study of type 1 and type 2 diabetes patients. Amplification started from genomic DNA. Multiplex PCR with 30 forward and 13 reverse primers amplified the TCR beta CDR3. TCRdb used MiXCR to reprocess the multiplex PCR reads, holding one entry per CDR3 protein. The sample lists under 300,000 distinct CDR3 sequences, approximately 50% seen once, with roughly 15% in the top ten. Sequenced sample: peripheral blood mononuclear cells (PBMCs). Receptor source: a man aged 18 to 30 with type 2 diabetes.

The sample holds a few counts of this clonotype. The chain is built from TRBV10-2 and TRBJ2-7; D uncertain. The CDR3 extends over 12 amino acids. Germline V CDR1 and CDR2: WSHSY, SAAADI. The V end lost 6 bases, the J end lost 2 bases, and 8 bases lay between the germline ends. CDR3 amino acids: CASRTVTYEQYF. The CDR3 nucleotides are TGCGCCAGCAGAACAGTCACCTACGAGCAGTACTTC.

This clonotype has more than one count but fewer than ten. The J gene is TRBJ1-4, the V gene TRBV7-9; 7 nucleotides match TRBD1. J gave up 5 bases and V 5 bases, and 11 bases lay outside the gene matches. Looked up from germline, CDR1 is SEHNR and CDR2 is FQNEAQ (reference sequence). The CDR3 is 16 amino acids. The CDR3 sequence: CASSRNAGQSNEKLFF. For the CDR3, the DNA is TGTGCCAGCAGCCGAAACGCGGGACAGAGCAATGAAAAACTGTTTTTT.

The chain links TRBV30 to TRBJ1-2, with TRBD1 as a possible D gene (5 bases). The CDR3 runs to 14 residues. Germline V gene data show CDR1 as GTSNPN and CDR2 as SVGIG (reference sequence). The germline V and J ends were trimmed by 4 bases and 4 bases, with 16 bases remaining between them. In DNA form, the CDR3 reads TGTGCCTGGACCGTTGGGGGTCTAGGCTATGGCTACACCTTC. This encodes CAWTVGGLGYGYTF.

The V and J genes are TRBV12-3 or TRBV12-4 and TRBJ1-2; a weak D match, TRBD1 (6 bases). V was pared by 2 bases and J by 6 bases, with 16 bases between. The CDR3 is 15 residues long. The CDR3 here is CASSLIGGPIDGYTF. CDR3 nucleotide sequence: TGTGCCAGCAGTTTAATCGGGGGCCCCATAGATGGCTACACCTTC.

This clonotype was recorded at least ten times. The junction differs from germline at one of its ends, possibly a read error. CDR3 coding DNA: TGTGCCAGCAGCCAAGGTGGGAACACTGAAGCTTTCTTT. The encoded protein is CASSQGGNTEAFF. V and J are TRBV10-1 and TRBJ1-1; D gene uncertain. CDR3 size: 13 residues. Germline CDR1 is WNHNN and CDR2 is SYGVQD (reference sequence).

This clonotype was found many times. The genes are TRBV19 and TRBJ2-2, with unresolved D. CDR3 length: 14 residues. The V end lost 3 bases, the J end lost 3 bases, and 8 bases lay between the germline ends. Germline assignment: CDR1 LNHDA and CDR2 SQIVND (reference sequence). Here the CDR3 reads CASSIPVYTGELFF. Here the CDR3 DNA reads TGTGCCAGTAGTATCCCCGTTTACACCGGGGAGCTGTTTTTT.

CDR3 loop: CASSPSGGAQETQYF. The CDR3 DNA reads TGTGCCAGCAGCCCCAGCGGGGGAGCCCAAGAGACCCAGTACTTC. The rearrangement uses TRBV7-3 and TRBJ2-5; 8 bases map to TRBD2. In germline, CDR1 is SGHTA, CDR2 FQGTGA. This CDR3 region has 15 residues. The V and J ends lost 5 bases and 1 base, in that order; junction bases with no gene match: 6. The full variable domain, its missing parts supplied by reference TRBV7-3 and TRBJ2-5, is GAGVSQTPSNKVTEKGKYVELRCDPISGHTALYWYRQSLGQGPEFLIYFQGTGAADDSGLPNDRFFAVRPEGSVSTLKIQRTERGDSAVYLCASSPSGGAQETQYFGPGTRLLVL.

V gene TRBV20-1 combines with J gene TRBJ1-2; unclear D gene. CDR1 is DFQATT, CDR2 SNEGSKA, per germline (reference sequence). There are 16 residues in the CDR3. V lost 1 base and J lost 4, with 19 bases in between. CDR3 DNA: TGCAGTGCTAGAGCTATATCGCAGGTTCTGGCCTATGGCTACACCTTC. As protein: CSARAISQVLAYGYTF.

There are a few counts of this clonotype. J is TRBJ1-2 and V is TRBV19, with D possibly matching TRBD1 (6 bases). V lost 9 bases and J lost 3, with 11 bases in between. There are 12 residues in the CDR3. Germline lookup yields CDR1 LNHDA and CDR2 SQIVND (reference sequence). CDR3: CASADRHYGYTF. The CDR3 DNA follows: TGTGCCAGCGCTGACAGGCACTATGGCTACACCTTC. Based on the CDR3 plus reference TRBV19 and TRBJ1-2, the full variable domain is DGGITQSPKYLFRKEGQNVTLSCEQNLNHDAMYWYRQDPGQGLRLIYYSQIVNDFQKGDIAEGYSVSREKKESFPLTVTSAQKNPTAFYLCASADRHYGYTFGSGTRLTVV.

As DNA, the CDR3 is TGTGCCAGCAGTTACGGGCTAGCGATTTCTGGGGCCAACGTCCTGACTTTC. It translates to CASSYGLAISGANVLTF. The chain is built from TRBV6-5 and TRBJ2-6; tentatively, D is TRBD2 (6 bases). The V end lost 2 bases, the J end lost 1 base, and 12 bases lay between the germline ends. The length of the CDR3 is 17 residues. Looked up from germline, CDR1 is MNHEY and CDR2 is SVGAGI.

The rearrangement links TRBV12-3 or TRBV12-4 to TRBJ1-1; 7 bases align to TRBD1. The CDR3 has 14 residues. The V and J ends lost 6 bases and 12 bases, in that order; junction bases with no gene match: 16. The CDR3 loop reads CASSRHGTDGTTFF. CDR3 in DNA: TGTGCCAGCAGCCGCCACGGGACAGACGGAACCACTTTCTTT.

V gene TRBV2 combines with J gene TRBJ2-2, with 11 nucleotides matching TRBD1. The CDR3 covers 14 residues. Germline V gene lookup returns CDR1 SNHLY and CDR2 FYNNEI. V was clipped by 6 bases and J by 4 bases; unmatched bases: 1. The CDR3 loop is CASSGTGGTGELFF. The CDR3 bases are TGTGCCAGCAGCGGGACAGGGGGCACCGGGGAGCTGTTTTTT.

The chain combines TRBV2 with TRBJ2-1; 8 bases map to TRBD2. Germline assignment: CDR1 SNHLY and CDR2 FYNNEI. This CDR3 spans 18 amino acids. The V segment lost 3 bases and the J segment 7 bases; nucleotides outside the gene matches: 17. The CDR3 reads CASSDTGSSGSITNEQFF. As DNA, the CDR3 is TGTGCCAGCAGTGATACTGGGTCCAGCGGGAGTATTACGAATGAGCAGTTCTTC.

Written as DNA, the CDR3 is TGTGCCAGCAGCGTAGGTTGGAGGGGCAACGGATTCACAGATACGCAGTATTTT. Encoded protein: CASSVGWRGNGFTDTQYF. V usage is TRBV9 and J usage is TRBJ2-3; tentatively, D is TRBD2 (6 bases). Germline V gene data show CDR1 as SGDLS and CDR2 as YYNGEE. V lost 0 bases to trimming and J lost 2 bases, with 19 bases between them. The CDR3 contains 18 residues.

This clonotype was counted only a few times. The gene calls are TRBV25-1 and TRBJ2-3, with D possibly being TRBD2 (5 bases). Deletions cut 10 bases from V and 1 base from J, with 15 bases between. This CDR3 has 14 amino acids. Germline CDR1 MGHDK, CDR2 SYGVNS. The CDR3 region is CATHGGRGTDTQYF. The CDR3 DNA sequence: TGTGCCACACACGGAGGTAGAGGCACAGATACGCAGTATTTT.

V is TRBV2 and J is TRBJ1-5; D not resolved. This CDR3 spans 15 amino acids. Trimming took off 2 bases at V and 0 bases at J, with 8 bases between the two ends. CDR1 is SNHLY and CDR2 is FYNNEI in the germline V gene. The CDR3 DNA reads TGTGCCAGCAGTGAACCACTCTATAGCAATCAGCCCCAGCATTTT. Translation gives CASSEPLYSNQPQHF. Full variable domain (missing parts from reference TRBV2 and TRBJ1-5): EPEVTQTPSHQVTQMGQEVILRCVPISNHLYFYWYRQILGQKVEFLVSFYNNEISEKSEIFDDQFSVERPDGSNFTLKIRSTKLEDSAMYFCASSEPLYSNQPQHFGDGTRLSIL.

This clonotype was counted between two and nine times. The chain is built from TRBV14 and TRBJ1-1; maybe TRBD1 (5 bases). Germline V CDR1 and CDR2: SGHDN, FVKESK. V was clipped by 0 bases and J by 2 bases, with 13 bases between them. The CDR3 sequence is 16 residues long. CDR3 sequence: CASSQEPGLPNTEAFF. The CDR3 bases are TGTGCCAGCAGCCAAGAACCGGGACTCCCAAACACTGAAGCTTTCTTT.

The J gene is TRBJ2-3, the V gene TRBV2, with 9 bases aligning to TRBD2. Germline CDR1 reads SNHLY; CDR2 reads FYNNEI. The J segment lost 0 bases and the V segment lost 6 bases, leaving 13 bases of the junction unmatched. The CDR3 consists of 18 residues. The CDR3 loop reads CASSSTTRLAASTDTQYF. CDR3 sequence (DNA): TGTGCCAGCAGCTCGACGACCCGACTAGCGGCTAGCACAGATACGCAGTATTTT.

This clonotype has ten or more counts. The chain employs TRBV7-8 and TRBJ2-7; TRBD1 matches at 9 bases. The germline CDR1 and CDR2 sequences are SGHVS and FQNEAQ. J was trimmed by 4 bases and V by 5 bases; bases with no gene match: 6. This CDR3 comprises 14 residues. The CDR3 coding sequence is TGTGCCAGCAGCCCGATCGGACAGGGGTACGAGCAGTACTTC. This encodes CASSPIGQGYEQYF.

The rearrangement links TRBV12-3 or TRBV12-4 to TRBJ2-3; 14 nucleotides line up with TRBD2. The CDR3 covers 18 residues. Trimming removed 6 bases from V and 1 base from J; junction bases left unmatched: 9. The CDR3 coding sequence is TGTGCCAGCAGACCCACCGGGGGACTAGCGGGAGGCACAGATACGCAGTATTTT. It is translated as CASRPTGGLAGGTDTQYF.

This clonotype was counted only a few times. The CDR3 region has the DNA TGTGCCAGCAGTCCGACACCGGGACACTTGGATCAAGAGACCCAGTACTTC. Its protein is CASSPTPGHLDQETQYF. The rearrangement uses TRBV12-3 or TRBV12-4 and TRBJ2-5, with a weak D call TRBD1 (6 bases). Trimming pared 5 bases from V and 2 bases from J, leaving 21 bases between. The length of the CDR3 is 17 residues.

This clonotype was counted ten times or more. The chain joins TRBV30 to TRBJ1-2; D may be TRBD1 (6 bases). The CDR3 covers 12 residues. Germline values: CDR1 GTSNPN, CDR2 SVGIG (reference sequence). V was shortened by 3 bases and J by 4 bases, with 9 bases between the two germline ends. CDR3 DNA sequence: TGTGCCTGGAGGGACAGAAGCTATGGCTACACCTTC. Amino acids: CAWRDRSYGYTF.

The CDR3 sequence is CASSAGVRTGSYGYTF. DNA of the CDR3: TGTGCCAGTAGTGCCGGCGTACGGACAGGATCGTATGGCTACACCTTC. The genes are TRBV19 and TRBJ1-2; 7 nucleotides line up with TRBD1. V trimming: 5 bases; J trimming: 5 bases; junction bases outside the gene matches: 14. CDR3 length: 16 amino acids. CDR1 and CDR2 from the germline V gene are LNHDA and SQIVND (reference sequence).

Note on this clonotype: A read error is possible here, since a much larger clone lies one base away. The chain carries TRBV30 and TRBJ2-7; tentatively, D is TRBD1 (7 bases). The germline CDR1 and CDR2 sequences are GTSNPN and SVGIG (reference sequence). V shed 8 bases and J shed 6 bases, with 11 bases lying between them. The CDR3 covers 10 residues. The CDR3 here is CARQGGEQYF. The DNA for the CDR3 is TGTGCCCGCCAGGGGGGCGAGCAGTACTTC.

This clonotype was seen once. The chain employs TRBV20-1 and TRBJ2-1, with 9 nucleotides matching TRBD2. CDR1 is DFQATT, CDR2 SNEGSKA, per germline (reference sequence). The V and J ends lost 7 bases and 5 bases, in that order; junction bases with no gene match: 6. This CDR3 spans 13 amino acids. CDR3 loop: CSVASGVHNEQFF. The CDR3 nucleotides are TGCAGTGTAGCTAGCGGGGTTCACAATGAGCAGTTCTTC.

This clonotype was seen only a few times. V usage is TRBV7-8 and J usage is TRBJ2-1; TRBD2 matches at 8 bases. Germline lookup yields CDR1 SGHVS and CDR2 FQNEAQ. Germline trimming cut 3 bases from V and 5 bases from J; bases unmatched to any gene: 3. The CDR3 consists of 14 residues. The DNA of the CDR3 is TGTGCCAGCAGCTTGACTAGCGAAAACAATGAGCAGTTCTTC. Protein sequence: CASSLTSENNEQFF.

A single count supports this clonotype. This chain connects TRBV11-2 to TRBJ1-5, with TRBD1 as a possible D gene (5 bases). The CDR3 has 15 amino acids. Trimming took 8 bases from V and 4 from J, leaving 18 bases between them. Germline V gene data show CDR1 as SGHAT and CDR2 as FQNNGV. CDR3 residues: CASHYLQGVNQPQHF. The CDR3 DNA reads as TGTGCCAGCCATTATTTGCAGGGAGTAAATCAGCCCCAGCATTTT. The whole variable domain, remainder taken from reference TRBV11-2 and TRBJ1-5, is EAGVAQSPRYKIIEKRQSVAFWCNPISGHATLYWYQQILGQGPKLLIQFQNNGVVDDSQLPKDRFSAERLKGVDSTLKIQPAKLEDSAVYLCASHYLQGVNQPQHFGDGTRLSIL.

The V call is TRBV19, the J call TRBJ1-2; TRBD1 aligns across 10 bases. Germline lookup yields CDR1 LNHDA and CDR2 SQIVND (reference sequence). The CDR3 totals 17 residues. Germline trimming cut 3 bases from V and 2 bases from J; bases unmatched to any gene: 9. The CDR3 loop is CASSISGTGDVNYGYTF. The CDR3 DNA sequence: TGTGCCAGTAGTATTTCCGGGACAGGGGACGTGAACTATGGCTACACCTTC.

This clonotype occurred a few times. CDR3 in amino acids: CASSFGRDTDEQYF. The CDR3 nucleotides read TGTGCCAGTAGTTTCGGCCGGGACACTGACGAGCAGTACTTC. The chain combines TRBV19 with TRBJ2-7; D is perhaps TRBD1 (6 bases). Germline V gene lookup returns CDR1 LNHDA and CDR2 SQIVND (reference sequence). The length of the CDR3 is 14 residues. V lost 5 bases and J lost 5, with 16 bases in between.

The chain carries TRBV5-5 and TRBJ1-1; D ambiguous. The CDR3 is 14 amino acids. Germline values: CDR1 SGHKS, CDR2 YYEKEE (reference sequence). V lost 0 bases, J lost 8 bases, and 14 bases lay in between. CDR3 amino acids: CASSLESLPGEAFF. CDR3 nucleotides: TGTGCCAGCAGCTTGGAATCCTTGCCGGGGGAAGCTTTCTTT.